The table lists the clone carrying this T cell receptor beta chain with a few counts. Unique molecular identifiers were built into the TCRbeta library. TCRdb processed the PCR reads anew with MiXCR; each CDR3 protein has one entry. The sample shows a few hundred thousand distinct CDR3 sequences, approximately 12% of them seen only once. The germline gives CDR1 ENHRY, CDR2 SYGVKD. The CDR3 sequence is 14 residues long. Trimming removed 10 bases from V and 7 bases from J; junction bases left unmatched: 8. This sample was taken from a study of T-cell reconstitution after alpha-beta-depleted transplantation in children.

This TCR was sampled from a human donor who donated a stem cell graft to a child with combined immunodeficiency. The sample was PBMCs from the stem cell graft donor, taken from the stem cell graft. This chain uses TRBV10-3 with TRBJ2-7; 15 nucleotides line up with TRBD2. CDR3 nucleotides: TGTGCCACCACTCAGGGACTAGCGGGGGGAGAGCAGTACTTC. Translating gives CATTQGLAGGEQYF.